These 13 T cell receptor beta chains were sequenced from one sample in a study of monozygotic twins with inflammatory bowel disease. After re-calling the 5' RACE reads, TCRdb lists one entry per CDR3 protein, DNA absent. The repertoire table contains under 150,000 distinct CDR3 sequences. The source material was blood. These receptors were taken from a human donor with ulcerative colitis or Crohn's disease, or a healthy co-twin of an affected twin (not recorded which).

The V and J genes are TRBV12-3 or TRBV12-4 and TRBJ2-1; TCRdb calls TRBD2, which cannot be checked without DNA. There are 15 residues in the CDR3. CDR3 residues: CASANGGAGYNEQFF.

The chain recombines TRBV12-3 or TRBV12-4 with TRBJ2-5; TCRdb names TRBD2, which stays unverified in the absence of DNA. This CDR3 contains 14 residues. CDR3 protein: CASTTTGLGVTQYF.

CDR3 sequence reads: CSAMLPYEQYF. The V gene is TRBV20-1, the J gene TRBJ2-7. Germline V lookup: CDR1 DFQATT, CDR2 SNEGSKA (reference sequence). The CDR3 runs 11 residues.

The chain links TRBV20-1 to TRBJ1-2; the D call from TCRdb, TRBD1, cannot be confirmed without DNA. Germline loops: CDR1 DFQATT, CDR2 SNEGSKA (reference sequence). This CDR3 is 13 amino acids long. CDR3: CSALTGQSNGYTF.

The chain recombines TRBV4-3 with TRBJ1-1; TCRdb indicates TRBD1, and absent DNA this call remains unverified. Germline V CDR1 and CDR2: LGHNA, YSLEER. This CDR3 contains 15 residues. Here the CDR3 reads CASSQLGQTGTEAFF.

This chain joins TRBV5-1 and TRBJ1-1. CDR1 and CDR2 from the germline V gene are SGHRS and YFSETQ. This CDR3 contains 13 residues. CDR3 region: CASSQTRNTEAFF.

The chain joins TRBV5-1 to TRBJ1-1; TCRdb's assignment of TRBD1 cannot be checked, as there is no DNA. The germline CDR1 and CDR2 sequences are SGHRS and YFSETQ. The CDR3 totals 16 residues. CDR3: CASSSGTGGQGTEAFF.

The chain recombines TRBV15 with TRBJ2-2. The germline V gene encodes CDR1 LNHNV and CDR2 YYDKDF (reference sequence). This CDR3 has 16 residues. The CDR3 sequence is CATSRDPLVGIGELFF. The full variable domain, rest sourced from reference TRBV15 and TRBJ2-2, is DAMVIQNPRYQVTQFGKPVTLSCSQTLNHNVMYWYQQKSSQAPKLLFHYYDKDFNNEADTPDNFQSRRPNTSFCFLDIRSPGLGDTAMYLCATSRDPLVGIGELFFGEGSRLTVL.

The CDR3: CSARAHGGGSYNEQFF. The rearrangement joins TRBV20-1 to TRBJ2-1; TCRdb picks TRBD2, but there is no DNA to check that call. The germline gives CDR1 DFQATT, CDR2 SNEGSKA (reference sequence). CDR3 size: 16 residues.

The rearrangement joins TRBV25-1 to TRBJ1-4; TCRdb's D gene call, TRBD1, goes unchecked for lack of DNA. The length of the CDR3 is 17 residues. From germline, CDR1 is MGHDK and CDR2 SYGVNS. The chain's CDR3 is CASSPDRPSPGYEKLFF.

This chain uses TRBV29-1 with TRBJ1-2; the TRBD1 assignment by TCRdb is unverifiable without DNA. The length of the CDR3 is 13 residues. Germline V CDR1 and CDR2: SQVTM, ANQGSEA. This CDR3 reads CSHSRTLVYGYTF.

The gene calls are TRBV6-1 and TRBJ2-7. The CDR3 runs 14 residues. CDR1 MNHNS and CDR2 SASEGT come from the germline V gene. CDR3 loop: CASRTTWGAYEQYF.

V gene TRBV9 combines with J gene TRBJ1-1; the TCRdb D gene call, TRBD1, has no DNA to confirm it. CDR3 length: 13 residues. The V gene's germline CDR1 is SGDLS and CDR2 YYNGEE. The CDR3 is CASSETGYTEAFF.